What follows are 13 T cell receptor beta chains derived from one specimen sequenced in a study of blood T cells in healthy people across ages. The use of a sample-barcoded 5' primer and a J-beta primer mix characterized a second PCR of about 7 to 12 cycles. TCRdb independently ran MiXCR on the 5' RACE reads; one entry per CDR3 protein. The sample holds about 760,000 distinct CDR3 sequences; about 61% are singletons and the top ten take more than 25%. Sample: blood. Receptor source: a man aged 35 to 55 in good health.

This clonotype has just one count. The junction does not match germline at one end; this may be a read error. The gene calls are TRBV6-6 and TRBJ2-1, with 9 bases identical to TRBD2. Germline CDR1 reads MNHNY; CDR2 reads SVGAGI (reference sequence). The CDR3 has 16 amino acids. CDR3 bases: TGTGCCAGCAGCTACTCTATGGCGGGAGGGGACAATGAGCAGTTCTTC. This sequence encodes CASSYSMAGGDNEQFF.

Here the CDR3 DNA reads TGTGCCAGCAGTTACTTCGGCGGGAGGTCAACCTACGAGCAGTACTTC. It yields the protein CASSYFGGRSTYEQYF. The J gene is TRBJ2-4, the V gene TRBV6-5; 8 nucleotides line up with TRBD2. With the DNA end fitting TRBJ2-7 better, the J assignment may be wrong. Germline V gene sequence: CDR1 MNHEY, CDR2 SVGAGI. CDR3 length equals 16 residues.

This chain connects TRBV2 to TRBJ2-5; possible D gene TRBD2, 5 bases. CDR3 length equals 10 residues. Trimming removed 10 bases at V and 5 bases at J, with 8 bases between. Germline loops: CDR1 SNHLY, CDR2 FYNNEI. Here the CDR3 reads CAIGLETQYF. The CDR3 DNA reads as TGTGCCATAGGACTGGAGACCCAGTACTTC.

The V and J genes are TRBV20-1 and TRBJ2-3; D not certain. The CDR3 loop spans 12 amino acids. Germline V gives CDR1 DFQATT, CDR2 SNEGSKA (reference sequence). Trimming removed 7 bases at V and 3 bases at J, with 11 bases between. The CDR3, as DNA: TGCAGTGGAGTTGGTGGGACAGATACGCAGTATTTT. This translates into CSGVGGTDTQYF.

The CDR3 loop reads CASRTSGGDEKLFF. The CDR3 bases are TGTGCCAGCAGGACGTCAGGGGGCGATGAAAAACTGTTTTTT. This chain links TRBV28 with TRBJ1-4; 8 nucleotides agree with TRBD1. The germline V gene has CDR1 MDHEN and CDR2 SYDVKM. CDR3 length: 14 amino acids. The junction had 6 bases not matched to a gene; V was cut back by 6 bases and J by 6 bases. Using reference TRBV28 and TRBJ1-4 for the parts outside the CDR3, the full variable domain is DVKVTQSSRYLVKRTGEKVFLECVQDMDHENMFWYRQDPGLGLRLIYFSYDVKMKEKGDIPEGYSVSREKKERFSLILESASTNQTSMYLCASRTSGGDEKLFFGSGTQLSVL.

The chain couples TRBV20-1 to TRBJ2-7; D ambiguous. Germline values: CDR1 DFQATT, CDR2 SNEGSKA (reference sequence). Trimming pared 1 base from V and 3 bases from J, leaving 7 bases between. The CDR3 spans 12 residues. The CDR3 nucleotides read TGCAGTGCTAGAGCCGACGACTACGAGCAGTACTTC. The encoded protein is CSARADDYEQYF.

The chain uses TRBV7-2 and TRBJ2-5, with TRBD1 identical over 11 bases. With 5 bases clipped from V and 11 bases from J, the junction kept 16 bases outside the gene matches. The CDR3 contains 16 residues. Germline CDR1 SGHTA, CDR2 FQGNSA. This CDR3 reads CASSPTGTGGLGEQYF. The CDR3 DNA reads TGTGCCAGCAGCCCCACCGGGACAGGGGGTCTTGGTGAGCAGTACTTC.

This clonotype was seen a few times. The V call is TRBV20-1, the J call TRBJ2-7; 7 bases map to TRBD1. The germline V gene encodes CDR1 DFQATT and CDR2 SNEGSKA (reference sequence). V lost 0 bases and J lost 6; bases outside the gene matches: 2. The CDR3 totals 12 residues. The chain's CDR3 is CSARETGFEQYF. For the CDR3, the DNA is TGCAGTGCTAGAGAGACAGGGTTCGAGCAGTACTTC.

The V and J genes are TRBV29-1 and TRBJ2-7, with 9 nucleotides matching TRBD1. Germline values: CDR1 SQVTM, CDR2 ANQGSEA. J lost 4 bases, V lost 7 bases, and 8 bases had no gene match. There are 13 residues in the CDR3. The CDR3 bases are TGCAGCGCCTCCCCCGGGACAGGGTACGAGCAGTACTTC. It specifies CSASPGTGYEQYF.

The gene calls are TRBV15 and TRBJ2-3; unclear D gene. This CDR3 has 18 residues. V lost 1 base, J lost 1 base, and 18 bases lay in between. Germline CDR1 is LNHNV and CDR2 is YYDKDF (reference sequence). The CDR3 loop is CATSRGPWETSRTDTQYF. As DNA, the CDR3 is TGTGCCACCAGCAGAGGCCCCTGGGAAACCTCTCGCACAGATACGCAGTATTTT.

This clonotype was detected a few times. The genes are TRBV27 and TRBJ2-6; tentatively, D is TRBD2 (6 bases). The germline gives CDR1 MNHEY, CDR2 SMNVEV (reference sequence). Trimming removed 3 bases from V and 2 bases from J, with 8 bases in between. This CDR3 contains 15 residues. The chain's CDR3 is CASSFAGPGANVLTF. The CDR3 DNA sequence: TGTGCCAGCAGTTTCGCGGGGCCTGGGGCCAACGTCCTGACTTTC. Filled out from reference TRBV27 and TRBJ2-6, the complete variable domain reads EAQVTQNPRYLITVTGKKLTVTCSQNMNHEYMSWYRQDPGLGLRQIYYSMNVEVTDKGDVPEGYKVSRKEKRNFPLILESPSPNQTSLYFCASSFAGPGANVLTFGAGSRLTVL.

Only a few counts were recorded for this clonotype. The chain carries TRBV12-3 or TRBV12-4 and TRBJ2-7; 10 positions agree with TRBD1. The CDR3 covers 14 residues. J was trimmed by 5 bases and V by 5 bases; bases with no gene match: 6. CDR3 bases: TGTGCCAGCAGTCCCGGGACAGGGGCAAACGAGCAGTACTTC. It translates to CASSPGTGANEQYF.

This clonotype was counted between two and nine times. V and J are TRBV6-1 and TRBJ2-1; either TRBD1 or TRBD2 may supply D (5 bases each). The CDR3 has 16 residues. V shed 6 bases and J shed 0 bases, with 15 bases lying between them. In germline, CDR1 is MNHNS, CDR2 SASEGT. CDR3 loop: CASRGAGAASYNEQFF. The CDR3 region has the DNA TGTGCCAGCAGGGGTGCCGGGGCGGCCTCCTACAATGAGCAGTTCTTC.